A single sample gave rise to the 11 T cell receptor beta chains below, sequenced in a study of beta chain features in type 1 diabetes. Since all of the isolated RNA was reverse transcribed, expressed TCRB transcripts were what got sequenced. Produced via immunoSEQ multiplex PCR; TCRdb's table is partial and in-frame only. The sample carries 620,000 or so clones, less than 20% recorded once. Sequenced: naive CD4+ T cells from blood. The receptors shown here come from a man between 18 and 35 years old in good health.

The rearrangement uses TRBV2 and TRBJ2-1; tentative D call: TRBD1 (6 bases). The V end lost 2 bases, the J end lost 0 bases, and 14 bases lay between the germline ends. Germline V gives CDR1 SNHLY, CDR2 FYNNEI. The CDR3 length is 17 residues. The CDR3 DNA follows: TGTGCCAGCAGTGAAAAGGGACACGAGAGCTCCTACAATGAGCAGTTCTTC. Protein sequence: CASSEKGHESSYNEQFF.

This clone was observed a handful of times. The chain recombines TRBV19 with TRBJ1-6; 9 nucleotides match TRBD1. The CDR3 spans 15 residues. V lost 9 bases and J lost 9; bases outside the gene matches: 12. The germline V gene encodes CDR1 LNHDA and CDR2 SQIVND (reference sequence). Here the CDR3 DNA reads TGTGCCAGCACTCTCACGGACAGGGGAGTTTCACCCCTCCACTTT. Its translation: CASTLTDRGVSPLHF.

The table lists this clone with a few counts. J is TRBJ2-2 and V is TRBV13, with D tentatively TRBD1 (6 bases). Trimming shortened V by 5 bases and J by 5 bases, and 21 bases separated the two germline ends. Looked up from germline, CDR1 is PRHDT and CDR2 is FYEKMQ (reference sequence). The CDR3 has 17 amino acids. Here the CDR3 reads CASSPRRPQQGTGELFF. CDR3 sequence (DNA): TGTGCCAGCAGCCCTAGGCGGCCACAGCAGGGGACCGGGGAGCTGTTTTTT.

Comment on this clone: Distinct nucleotide sequences in the sample also encode this CDR3. This sequence joins TRBV29-1 and TRBJ1-1, with TRBD1 as a possible D gene (6 bases). Germline lookup yields CDR1 SQVTM and CDR2 ANQGSEA. The CDR3 runs to 12 residues. Between the trimmed V and J ends, which lost 6 bases and 1 base, there was a span of 9 bases. In DNA form, the CDR3 reads TGCAGCGTAGCACAGGGGAACACTGAAGCTTTCTTT. As protein: CSVAQGNTEAFF.

This clone was counted a few times. The chain is built from TRBV6-6 and TRBJ2-6; the D is unclear. Trimming took 6 bases from V and 4 from J, leaving 16 bases between them. Germline assignment: CDR1 MNHNY and CDR2 SVGAGI (reference sequence). The CDR3 has 16 residues. CDR3 protein: CASSSFTQTGANVLTF. The CDR3 nucleotides are TGTGCCAGCAGCTCTTTCACCCAGACAGGGGCCAACGTCCTGACTTTC.

This clone was picked up a small number of times. V usage is TRBV28 and J usage is TRBJ2-3; the match to TRBD2 covers 12 bases. Germline loops: CDR1 MDHEN, CDR2 SYDVKM. The length of the CDR3 is 15 residues. V lost 3 bases, J lost 4 bases, and 2 bases stayed unmatched. The CDR3 loop is CASSFPSGGADTQYF. The CDR3 nucleotides read TGTGCCAGCAGTTTCCCTAGCGGGGGGGCAGATACGCAGTATTTT.

The rearrangement joins TRBV5-1 to TRBJ2-3; TRBD2 aligns across 8 bases. Germline V gene lookup returns CDR1 SGHRS and CDR2 YFSETQ. V shed 6 bases, J shed 3 bases, and the junction held 9 bases outside the gene matches. The CDR3 extends over 15 amino acids. The CDR3 spells CASKSSGSGTDTQYF. CDR3 in DNA: TGCGCCAGCAAATCCAGCGGGAGCGGGACAGATACGCAGTATTTT.

This clone appeared a few times. The rearrangement uses TRBV7-3 and TRBJ2-3; 11 positions agree with TRBD2. J was trimmed by 2 bases and V by 5 bases; bases with no gene match: 6. In germline, CDR1 is SGHTA, CDR2 FQGTGA. The CDR3 extends over 16 amino acids. CDR3 loop: CASSPGTSGFTDTQYF. CDR3 in DNA: TGTGCCAGCAGCCCAGGGACTAGCGGATTCACAGATACGCAGTATTTT.

There are a few counts of this clone. This sequence joins TRBV5-6 and TRBJ2-3; 9 bases are shared with TRBD2. Trimming at V came to 0 bases and at J to 4 bases, leaving 15 bases not matched to a gene. CDR1 and CDR2 (germline): SGHDT, YYEEEE. The CDR3 is 19 residues long. The CDR3 DNA reads as TGTGCCAGCAGCTTGGCAACCCTCCTTTCCGGGACTAGCCCAGATACGCAGTATTTT. Its translation: CASSLATLLSGTSPDTQYF.

The chain joins TRBV5-1 to TRBJ1-1; D call uncertain. V was trimmed by 5 bases and J by 1 base, leaving 12 bases between them. This CDR3 contains 14 residues. The V gene's germline CDR1 is SGHRS and CDR2 YFSETQ. The CDR3 DNA reads TGCGCCAGCAGTTTGAGGGAGGCGAACACTGAAGCTTTCTTT. This gives the protein CASSLREANTEAFF. Variable domain in full (rest from reference TRBV5-1 and TRBJ1-1): KAGVTQTPRYLIKTRGQQVTLSCSPISGHRSVSWYQQTPGQGLQFLFEYFSETQRNKGNFPGRFSGRQFSNSRSEMNVSTLELGDSALYLCASSLREANTEAFFGQGTRLTVV.

This chain connects TRBV6-1 to TRBJ2-3, with D possibly called TRBD1 or TRBD2 (5 bases each). CDR3 length equals 13 residues. V lost 5 bases to trimming and J lost 1 base, with 7 bases between them. The germline gives CDR1 MNHNS, CDR2 SASEGT. CDR3 nucleotide sequence: TGTGCCAGCAGTCAGGGAGGCACAGATACGCAGTATTTT. It translates to CASSQGGTDTQYF.